These 18 T cell receptor beta chains were all obtained from the same sample, sequenced in a study of blood T cells in healthy people across ages. For the second PCR, which ran for about 6 to 11 cycles, a sample-barcoded 5' primer and a J-beta primer mix were used. TCRdb ran MiXCR on the 5' RACE reads and lists one entry per CDR3 protein. The table lists about 1.5 million distinct CDR3 sequences, about 45% of them singletons. The sequenced sample consisted of blood. The receptors come from a woman aged 18-35 years in good health.

This chain connects TRBV20-1 to TRBJ1-1; possible D gene TRBD1, 6 bases. The CDR3 extends over 12 amino acids. Germline assignment: CDR1 DFQATT and CDR2 SNEGSKA (reference sequence). V was shortened by 4 bases and J by 7 bases, with 13 bases between the two germline ends. The CDR3 spells CSAKVGTLEAFF. CDR3 coding DNA: TGCAGTGCTAAAGTCGGGACACTTGAAGCTTTCTTT.

The chain couples TRBV20-1 to TRBJ1-1; 10 positions match TRBD1. This CDR3 spans 14 amino acids. Germline CDR1 is DFQATT and CDR2 is SNEGSKA (reference sequence). V lost 0 bases, J lost 3 bases, and 1 base stayed unmatched. The CDR3, as DNA: TGCAGTGCTAGAGATGACAGGGGGCACACTGAAGCTTTCTTT. Translated, it gives CSARDDRGHTEAFF.

V and J are TRBV29-1 and TRBJ2-4; the D gene is possibly TRBD1 (6 bases). The CDR3 loop spans 15 amino acids. Trimming cost V 4 bases and J 1 base, with 14 bases left between them. Per the germline V gene, CDR1 is SQVTM and CDR2 is ANQGSEA. The CDR3 DNA reads as TGCAGCGTTGGTCAGGGGCACAAGGCCAAAAACATTCAGTACTTC. It encodes CSVGQGHKAKNIQYF.

This rearrangement joins TRBV29-1 to TRBJ2-7, with D perhaps TRBD2 (7 bases). The CDR3 covers 12 residues. CDR1 is SQVTM, CDR2 ANQGSEA, per germline. V lost 6 bases and J lost 4, with 13 bases in between. The chain's CDR3 is CSVGGRLYEQYF. In DNA form, the CDR3 reads TGCAGCGTGGGGGGGCGATTATACGAGCAGTACTTC.

The chain links TRBV5-6 to TRBJ2-1; 7 bases agree with TRBD2. CDR3 size: 13 residues. Germline CDR1 reads SGHDT; CDR2 reads YYEEEE. Trimming at V came to 3 bases and at J to 6 bases, leaving 3 bases not matched to a gene. CDR3 protein: CASSSPSGNEQFF. CDR3 sequence (DNA): TGTGCCAGCAGCTCCCCTAGCGGCAATGAGCAGTTCTTC. Looking up the rest from reference TRBV5-6 and TRBJ2-1 gives the full variable domain: DAGVTQSPTHLIKTRGQQVTLRCSPKSGHDTVSWYQQALGQGPQFIFQYYEEEERQRGNFPDRFSGHQFPNYSSELNVNALLLGDSALYLCASSSPSGNEQFFGPGTRLTVL.

This sequence joins TRBV5-1 and TRBJ1-2, with a tentative D call TRBD1 (5 bases). Looked up from germline, CDR1 is SGHRS and CDR2 is YFSETQ. V was clipped by 8 bases and J by 5 bases, with 13 bases between them. This CDR3 is built from 12 residues. The CDR3 reads CASAGQGYGYTF. The CDR3 DNA reads as TGCGCCAGTGCAGGGCAAGGGTATGGCTACACCTTC.

In nucleotides, the CDR3 is TGCAGCGTTGCCCCTCCGGTAGGGGTGGATACGCAGTATTTT. It yields the protein CSVAPPVGVDTQYF. This rearrangement joins TRBV29-1 to TRBJ2-3, with D perhaps TRBD1 (5 bases). Trimming took 4 bases from V and 6 from J, leaving 17 bases between them. Germline CDR1 reads SQVTM; CDR2 reads ANQGSEA. The CDR3 consists of 14 residues.

The rearrangement links TRBV2 to TRBJ1-5; unclear D gene. Trimming shortened V by 3 bases and J by 2 bases, and 2 bases separated the two germline ends. There are 12 residues in the CDR3. Germline assignment: CDR1 SNHLY and CDR2 FYNNEI. The CDR3 reads CASSDRNQPQHF. Written as DNA, the CDR3 is TGTGCCAGCAGTGACCGCAATCAGCCCCAGCATTTT.

The sample holds a few counts of this clonotype. The V gene is TRBV7-3, the J gene TRBJ2-3; D uncertain. Looked up from germline, CDR1 is SGHTA and CDR2 is FQGTGA. V dropped 1 base and J dropped 2 bases, with 7 bases sitting between them. The CDR3 length is 14 residues. CDR3 in DNA: TGTGCCAGCAGCTTAAATCCAAACACAGATACGCAGTATTTT. This translates into CASSLNPNTDTQYF.

This clonotype was recorded a few times. The CDR3 protein is CASSLGSFYNNYGYTF. CDR3 sequence (DNA): TGTGCCAGCAGTTTAGGTTCCTTCTACAATAACTATGGCTACACCTTC. V and J are TRBV12-3 or TRBV12-4 and TRBJ1-2, with D unresolved. This CDR3 is built from 16 residues. The V gene lost 1 base and the J gene lost 1 base, with 13 bases spanning the gap.

The chain is built from TRBV6-5 and TRBJ2-7; D gene uncertain. The germline V and J ends were trimmed by 5 bases and 0 bases, with 8 bases remaining between them. CDR3 size: 13 residues. Germline-derived CDR1 and CDR2 are MNHEY and SVGAGI. The CDR3 loop reads CASSKSLSYEQYF. DNA for the CDR3: TGTGCCAGCAGTAAAAGCCTCTCCTACGAGCAGTACTTC.

Only a few counts were recorded for this clonotype. This chain links TRBV7-9 with TRBJ1-5; unclear D gene. Germline lookup yields CDR1 SEHNR and CDR2 FQNEAQ (reference sequence). Trimming pared 2 bases from V and 8 bases from J, leaving 7 bases between. This CDR3 has 12 amino acids. The DNA of the CDR3 is TGTGCCAGCAGCTTAACCGGGGAGCCCCAGCATTTT. It translates to CASSLTGEPQHF. Variable domain in full (rest from reference TRBV7-9 and TRBJ1-5): DTGVSQNPRHKITKRGQNVTFRCDPISEHNRLYWYRQTLGQGPEFLTYFQNEAQLEKSRLLSDRFSAERPKGSFSTLEIQRTEQGDSAMYLCASSLTGEPQHFGDGTRLSIL.

This clonotype showed up just a few times. CDR3 coding DNA: TGTGCCAGCAGGCAGACAGGTGACTATGGCTACACCTTC. Translation: CASRQTGDYGYTF. V gene TRBV2 combines with J gene TRBJ1-2; a weak D match, TRBD1 (6 bases). CDR1 and CDR2 from the germline V gene are SNHLY and FYNNEI. The CDR3 length is 13 residues. V dropped 6 bases and J dropped 3 bases, with 11 bases sitting between them. The variable domain in full, completed from reference TRBV2 and TRBJ1-2, reads EPEVTQTPSHQVTQMGQEVILRCVPISNHLYFYWYRQILGQKVEFLVSFYNNEISEKSEIFDDQFSVERPDGSNFTLKIRSTKLEDSAMYFCASRQTGDYGYTFGSGTRLTVV.

This chain links TRBV20-1 with TRBJ2-5, with 7 bases lining up with TRBD2. Trimming took 2 bases from V and 6 from J; bases not matched to a gene: 9. The CDR3 is 14 residues long. The germline V gene has CDR1 DFQATT and CDR2 SNEGSKA (reference sequence). This CDR3 reads CSARLEGAGKTQYF. For the CDR3, the DNA is TGCAGTGCTAGACTTGAGGGAGCGGGAAAGACCCAGTACTTC.

V gene TRBV20-1 combines with J gene TRBJ1-2, with 7 bases matching TRBD1. V was clipped by 0 bases and J by 4 bases; unmatched bases: 5. This CDR3 has 14 amino acids. Germline assignment: CDR1 DFQATT and CDR2 SNEGSKA (reference sequence). The CDR3 loop is CSARDGDRVYGYTF. The CDR3 nucleotides read TGCAGTGCTAGAGATGGAGACAGGGTCTATGGCTACACCTTC.

This clonotype showed up just once. The V gene is TRBV3-1, the J gene TRBJ2-1; 7 bases line up with TRBD2. The germline V gene encodes CDR1 LGHDT and CDR2 YNNKEL (reference sequence). With V trimmed by 6 bases and J by 13 bases, 18 bases remained unmatched. CDR3 length: 15 residues. This CDR3 is CASSLGRASGETQFF. Written as DNA, the CDR3 is TGTGCCAGCAGTCTTGGTAGGGCTAGCGGTGAGACCCAGTTCTTC.

The chain couples TRBV29-1 to TRBJ2-7, with 7 bases aligning to TRBD2. The J call may be in error: the DNA end matches TRBJ2-5 better. Germline-derived CDR1 and CDR2 are SQVTM and ANQGSEA. The CDR3 is made up of 13 amino acids. In DNA, the CDR3 is TGCAGCGTTGAACCCGGGGGGTTGGAGACCCAGTACTTC. Its translation is CSVEPGGLETQYF.

This clonotype was recorded a few times. This chain links TRBV30 with TRBJ2-6; D might be TRBD2 (5 bases). From germline, CDR1 is GTSNPN and CDR2 SVGIG (reference sequence). The CDR3 is 17 residues long. Trimming stripped 3 bases from V and 2 bases from J, with 17 bases between. The CDR3 region has the DNA TGTGCCTGGAGAAGAGGTAGGACTCGTCCTGGGGCCAACGTCCTGACTTTC. Its translation: CAWRRGRTRPGANVLTF.